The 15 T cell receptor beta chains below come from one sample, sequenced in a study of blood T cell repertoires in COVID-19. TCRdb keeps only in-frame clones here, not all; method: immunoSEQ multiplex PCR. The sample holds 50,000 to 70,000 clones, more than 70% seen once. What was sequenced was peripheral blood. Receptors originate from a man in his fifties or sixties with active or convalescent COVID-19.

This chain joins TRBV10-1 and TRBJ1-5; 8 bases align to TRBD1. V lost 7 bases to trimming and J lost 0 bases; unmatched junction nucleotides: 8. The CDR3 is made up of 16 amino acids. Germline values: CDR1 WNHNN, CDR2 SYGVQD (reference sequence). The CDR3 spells CASKSGQGISNQPQHF. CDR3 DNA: TGCGCCAGCAAATCCGGACAGGGAATTAGCAATCAGCCCCAGCATTTT.

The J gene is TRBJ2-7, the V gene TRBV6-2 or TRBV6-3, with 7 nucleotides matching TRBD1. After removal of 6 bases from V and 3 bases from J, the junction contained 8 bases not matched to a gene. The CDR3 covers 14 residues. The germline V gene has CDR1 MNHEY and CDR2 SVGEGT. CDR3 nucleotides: TGTGCCAGCAGCGCCACGGGACAGTACTACGAGCAGTACTTC. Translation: CASSATGQYYEQYF.

CDR3 DNA sequence: TGTGCCAGCAGCGGGACTAGCGGGACGGGCTACGAGCAGTACTTC. Its translation is CASSGTSGTGYEQYF. The rearrangement joins TRBV5-5 to TRBJ2-7, with 13 bases matching TRBD2. CDR1 SGHKS and CDR2 YYEKEE come from the germline V gene (reference sequence). Losses at the gene ends were 4 bases for V and 3 bases for J; bases not matched to a gene: 4. The CDR3 spans 15 residues.

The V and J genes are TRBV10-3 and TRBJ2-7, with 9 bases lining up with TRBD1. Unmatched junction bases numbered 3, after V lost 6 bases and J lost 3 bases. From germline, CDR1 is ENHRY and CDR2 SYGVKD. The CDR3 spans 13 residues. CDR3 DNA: TGTGCCATCAGACCGGGACAGGGCTACGAGCAGTACTTC. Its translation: CAIRPGQGYEQYF.

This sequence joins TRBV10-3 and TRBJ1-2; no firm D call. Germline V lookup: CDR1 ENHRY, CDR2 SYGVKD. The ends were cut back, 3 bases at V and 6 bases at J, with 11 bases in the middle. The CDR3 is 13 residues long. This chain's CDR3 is CAISDQISNGYTF. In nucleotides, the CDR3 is TGTGCCATCAGTGACCAAATCAGTAATGGCTACACCTTC.

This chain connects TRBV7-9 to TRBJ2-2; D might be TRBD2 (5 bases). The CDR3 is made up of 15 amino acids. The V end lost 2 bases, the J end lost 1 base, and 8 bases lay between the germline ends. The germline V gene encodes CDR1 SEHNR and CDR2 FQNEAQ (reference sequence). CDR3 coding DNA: TGTGCCAGCAGCTTAATTGGAGGGAACACCGGGGAGCTGTTTTTT. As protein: CASSLIGGNTGELFF. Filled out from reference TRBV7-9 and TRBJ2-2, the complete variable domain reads DTGVSQNPRHKITKRGQNVTFRCDPISEHNRLYWYRQTLGQGPEFLTYFQNEAQLEKSRLLSDRFSAERPKGSFSTLEIQRTEQGDSAMYLCASSLIGGNTGELFFGEGSRLTVL.

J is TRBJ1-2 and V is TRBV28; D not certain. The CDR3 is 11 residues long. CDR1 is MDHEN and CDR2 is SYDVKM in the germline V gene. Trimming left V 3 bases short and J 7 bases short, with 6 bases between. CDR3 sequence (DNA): TGTGCCAGCAGTTTTCTGAGTGGCTACACCTTC. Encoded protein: CASSFLSGYTF.

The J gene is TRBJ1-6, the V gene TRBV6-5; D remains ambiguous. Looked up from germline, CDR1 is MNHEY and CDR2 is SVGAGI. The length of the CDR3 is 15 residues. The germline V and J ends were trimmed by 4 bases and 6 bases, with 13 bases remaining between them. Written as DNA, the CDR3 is TGTGCCAGCAGTTCCCCCAAGACTTCTAATTCACCCCTCCACTTT. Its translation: CASSSPKTSNSPLHF.

The DNA of the CDR3 is TGTGCCGGGGCGGATAAAGTAAATAATTCACCCCTCCACTTT. It encodes CAGADKVNNSPLHF. The rearrangement uses TRBV7-2 and TRBJ1-6; a weak D match, TRBD1 (5 bases). CDR1 is SGHTA, CDR2 FQGNSA, per germline. The CDR3 has 14 amino acids. V was cut by 11 bases and J by 5 bases, with 16 bases left in between. Filled out from reference TRBV7-2 and TRBJ1-6, the complete variable domain reads GAGVSQSPSNKVTEKGKDVELRCDPISGHTALYWYRQSLGQGLEFLIYFQGNSAPDKSGLPSDRFSAERTGGSVSTLTIQRTQQEDSAVYLCAGADKVNNSPLHFGNGTRLTVT.

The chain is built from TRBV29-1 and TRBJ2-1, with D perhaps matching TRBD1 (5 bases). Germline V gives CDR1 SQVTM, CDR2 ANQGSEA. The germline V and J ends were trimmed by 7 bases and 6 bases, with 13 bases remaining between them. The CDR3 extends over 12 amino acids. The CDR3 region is CSATTGPNEQFF. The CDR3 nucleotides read TGCAGCGCCACCACAGGCCCCAATGAGCAGTTCTTC.

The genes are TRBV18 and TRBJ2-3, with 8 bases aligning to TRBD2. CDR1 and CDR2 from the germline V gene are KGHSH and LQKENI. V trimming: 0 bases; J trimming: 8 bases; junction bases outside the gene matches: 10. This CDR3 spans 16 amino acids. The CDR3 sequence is CASSPPISGATVTQYF. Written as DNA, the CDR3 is TGTGCCAGCTCACCACCGATTAGCGGGGCCACGGTTACGCAGTATTTT. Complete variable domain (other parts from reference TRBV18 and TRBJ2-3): NAGVMQNPRHLVRRRGQEARLRCSPMKGHSHVYWYRQLPEEGLKFMVYLQKENIIDESGMPKERFSAEFPKEGPSILRIQQVVRGDSAAYFCASSPPISGATVTQYFGPGTRLTVL.

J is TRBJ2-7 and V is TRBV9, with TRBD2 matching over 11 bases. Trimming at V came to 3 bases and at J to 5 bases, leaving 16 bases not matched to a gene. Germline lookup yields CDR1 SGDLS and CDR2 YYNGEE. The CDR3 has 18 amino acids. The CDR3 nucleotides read TGTGCCAGCAGCGGACGACTAGCGGGATCATACAATCCCCACGAGCAGTACTTC. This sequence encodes CASSGRLAGSYNPHEQYF. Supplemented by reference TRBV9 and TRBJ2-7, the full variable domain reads DSGVTQTPKHLITATGQRVTLRCSPRSGDLSVYWYQQSLDQGLQFLIQYYNGEERAKGNILERFSAQQFPDLHSELNLSSLELGDSALYFCASSGRLAGSYNPHEQYFGPGTRLTVT.

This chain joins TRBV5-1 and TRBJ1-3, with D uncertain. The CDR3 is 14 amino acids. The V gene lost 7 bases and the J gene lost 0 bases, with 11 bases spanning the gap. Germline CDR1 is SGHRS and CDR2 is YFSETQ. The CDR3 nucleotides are TGCGCCAGCGCAGAAAAAATCTCTGGAAACACCATATATTTT. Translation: CASAEKISGNTIYF.

CDR3 residues: CASSFQGRHGNSPLHF. CDR3 in DNA: TGTGCCAGCAGCTTTCAGGGGCGGCACGGTAATTCACCCCTCCACTTT. The chain recombines TRBV7-2 with TRBJ1-6; D perhaps matches TRBD1 (6 bases). In germline, CDR1 is SGHTA, CDR2 FQGNSA. This CDR3 is built from 16 residues. Trimming removed 3 bases at V and 6 bases at J, with 15 bases between.

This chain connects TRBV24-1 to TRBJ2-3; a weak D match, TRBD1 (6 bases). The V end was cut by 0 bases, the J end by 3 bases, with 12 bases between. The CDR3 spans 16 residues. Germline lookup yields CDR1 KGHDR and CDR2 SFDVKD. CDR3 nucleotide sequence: TGTGCCACCAGTGATTTGGGCCCAGGGGTTACAGATACGCAGTATTTT. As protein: CATSDLGPGVTDTQYF.